One sample yielded the 20 T cell receptor beta chains listed below, sequenced in a study of blood T cell repertoires in COVID-19. Sequenced by immunoSEQ multiplex PCR; TCRdb stores in-frame clones only, minus some. The sample records about 85,000 clones, around 90% being singletons. The sequenced sample was peripheral blood. These receptor sequences come from a woman aged 80 or older with active or convalescent COVID-19.

The chain joins TRBV4-1 to TRBJ2-2, with 8 bases lining up with TRBD1. Germline V gene lookup returns CDR1 MGHRA and CDR2 YSYEKL. The junction had 2 bases not matched to a gene; V was cut back by 4 bases and J by 4 bases. The CDR3 runs to 14 residues. The CDR3 spells CASSLQGGTGELFF. CDR3 sequence (DNA): TGCGCCAGCAGCCTACAGGGGGGCACCGGGGAGCTGTTTTTT.

V is TRBV27 and J is TRBJ1-1; a weak D match, TRBD1 (5 bases). V lost 3 bases, J lost 6 bases, and 11 bases lay in between. Germline V lookup: CDR1 MNHEY, CDR2 SMNVEV (reference sequence). The CDR3 has 13 amino acids. This CDR3 is CASSFQGRAEAFF. DNA of the CDR3: TGTGCCAGCAGTTTTCAGGGAAGGGCTGAAGCTTTCTTT.

The chain is built from TRBV7-9 and TRBJ1-1, with D perhaps matching TRBD1 (5 bases). Germline V lookup: CDR1 SEHNR, CDR2 FQNEAQ (reference sequence). Trimming pared 0 bases from V and 1 base from J, leaving 9 bases between. The CDR3 consists of 15 residues. CDR3 nucleotide sequence: TGTGCCAGCAGCTTAGCTGATCAGGGGAACACTGAAGCTTTCTTT. It encodes CASSLADQGNTEAFF.

The chain joins TRBV7-9 to TRBJ2-4; 9 nucleotides agree with TRBD2. The V gene end was trimmed by 2 bases and the J gene end by 5 bases; junction bases not matched to a gene: 4. The CDR3 consists of 15 residues. The germline V gene encodes CDR1 SEHNR and CDR2 FQNEAQ (reference sequence). In DNA, the CDR3 is TGTGCCAGCAGCTTATACGCTAGCGGGGAAAACATTCAGTACTTC. Its translation is CASSLYASGENIQYF.

The V and J genes are TRBV9 and TRBJ2-1, with TRBD2 identical over 10 bases. The CDR3 has 13 residues. Per germline, CDR1 SGDLS and CDR2 YYNGEE. V shed 6 bases, J shed 7 bases, and the junction held 4 bases outside the gene matches. CDR3 in DNA: TGTGCCAGCACTAGCGGGAGTAGAAATGAGCAGTTCTTC. Protein sequence: CASTSGSRNEQFF.

This chain uses TRBV28 with TRBJ1-6; D uncertain. The CDR3 loop spans 14 amino acids. The V and J ends lost 6 bases and 3 bases respectively, with 9 bases between them. Germline lookup yields CDR1 MDHEN and CDR2 SYDVKM. CDR3 region: CASSPSGYNSPLHF. The CDR3 DNA reads as TGTGCCAGCAGCCCATCAGGCTATAATTCACCCCTCCACTTT.

Comments on this clone: In the same sample, other DNA sequences code for this CDR3. The chain links TRBV7-2 to TRBJ1-2; tentative D call: TRBD1 (6 bases). Germline V CDR1 and CDR2: SGHTA, FQGNSA. CDR3 length equals 15 residues. V lost 2 bases, J lost 0 bases, and 10 bases lay in between. CDR3 residues: CASSLRGGANYGYTF. The CDR3, as DNA: TGTGCCAGCAGCTTAAGAGGGGGAGCTAACTATGGCTACACCTTC.

This sequence joins TRBV28 and TRBJ1-1, with D possibly matching TRBD1 (6 bases). V was cut by 2 bases and J by 10 bases, with 26 bases left in between. CDR1 is MDHEN and CDR2 is SYDVKM in the germline V gene. The CDR3 is 17 amino acids. As DNA, the CDR3 is TGTGCCAGCAGTTTAGTCGACAGGTTGGGCCCCAATGTATTAGCTTTCTTT. It yields the protein CASSLVDRLGPNVLAFF.

The chain combines TRBV5-6 with TRBJ1-2; D ambiguous. The V and J ends lost 0 bases and 0 bases respectively, with 9 bases between them. The V gene's germline CDR1 is SGHDT and CDR2 YYEEEE. The length of the CDR3 is 15 residues. CDR3 nucleotide sequence: TGTGCCAGCAGCTTGGGAACAGCTGCTAACTATGGCTACACCTTC. This sequence encodes CASSLGTAANYGYTF. Combining the CDR3 with reference TRBV5-6 and TRBJ1-2 gives the whole variable domain DAGVTQSPTHLIKTRGQQVTLRCSPKSGHDTVSWYQQALGQGPQFIFQYYEEEERQRGNFPDRFSGHQFPNYSSELNVNALLLGDSALYLCASSLGTAANYGYTFGSGTRLTVV.

The genes are TRBV28 and TRBJ1-1; 9 positions match TRBD1. Germline CDR1 is MDHEN and CDR2 is SYDVKM. The junction had 9 bases not matched to a gene; V was cut back by 7 bases and J by 3 bases. The length of the CDR3 is 15 residues. The CDR3 region has the DNA TGTGCCAGCACCTCACAGGGGGCGGGGGACACTGAAGCTTTCTTT. Translating gives CASTSQGAGDTEAFF.

The V gene is TRBV2, the J gene TRBJ2-7; a possible D gene is TRBD1 (6 bases). V lost 5 bases, J lost 3 bases, and 8 bases lay in between. CDR1 is SNHLY, CDR2 FYNNEI, per germline. The CDR3 spans 12 residues. The CDR3, as DNA: TGTGCCAGCAGTTCGGACAGCTACGAGCAGTACTTC. Its translation is CASSSDSYEQYF.

The chain has TRBV11-2 and TRBJ2-2; D is possibly TRBD1 (5 bases). The CDR3 is made up of 14 amino acids. Germline-derived CDR1 and CDR2 are SGHAT and FQNNGV. The V end was cut by 5 bases, the J end by 6 bases, with 13 bases between. This CDR3 is CASSVLDKAGELFF. CDR3 bases: TGTGCCAGCAGCGTCCTGGACAAGGCCGGGGAGCTGTTTTTT. Full variable domain (rest looked up from reference TRBV11-2 and TRBJ2-2): EAGVAQSPRYKIIEKRQSVAFWCNPISGHATLYWYQQILGQGPKLLIQFQNNGVVDDSQLPKDRFSAERLKGVDSTLKIQPAKLEDSAVYLCASSVLDKAGELFFGEGSRLTVL.

The chain links TRBV27 to TRBJ2-4; 7 bases line up with TRBD1. Trimming at V came to 4 bases and at J to 4 bases, leaving 7 bases not matched to a gene. Looked up from germline, CDR1 is MNHEY and CDR2 is SMNVEV (reference sequence). CDR3 length: 15 amino acids. In DNA, the CDR3 is TGTGCCAGCAGTTCGGGGACAGAGAAGAAAAACATTCAGTACTTC. Translating gives CASSSGTEKKNIQYF.

The rearrangement links TRBV29-1 to TRBJ2-5; D is ambiguous. With 4 bases removed from V and 5 bases from J, the gap between germline ends came to 8 bases. Germline CDR1 reads SQVTM; CDR2 reads ANQGSEA. The CDR3 consists of 11 residues. The CDR3 sequence is CSVGLAETQYF. The CDR3 bases are TGCAGCGTTGGTCTGGCTGAGACCCAGTACTTC.

The chain is built from TRBV5-1 and TRBJ2-3, with 7 nucleotides matching TRBD1. Germline values: CDR1 SGHRS, CDR2 YFSETQ. The V gene end was trimmed by 1 base and the J gene end by 0 bases; junction bases not matched to a gene: 5. This CDR3 has 16 amino acids. The CDR3 DNA is TGCGCCAGCAGCTTGCAGGGGGTTTCGAGCACAGATACGCAGTATTTT. It encodes CASSLQGVSSTDTQYF.

The chain carries TRBV5-1 and TRBJ2-1, with 9 bases fitting TRBD2. V dropped 4 bases and J dropped 2; count of bases not matched to a gene: 13. The CDR3 loop spans 18 amino acids. Germline lookup yields CDR1 SGHRS and CDR2 YFSETQ. CDR3 amino acids: CASSDARDSSGAYNEQFF. The CDR3 nucleotides are TGCGCCAGCAGCGACGCCAGGGATTCTAGCGGGGCCTACAATGAGCAGTTCTTC. Full variable domain (rest looked up from reference TRBV5-1 and TRBJ2-1): KAGVTQTPRYLIKTRGQQVTLSCSPISGHRSVSWYQQTPGQGLQFLFEYFSETQRNKGNFPGRFSGRQFSNSRSEMNVSTLELGDSALYLCASSDARDSSGAYNEQFFGPGTRLTVL.

The chain has TRBV24-1 and TRBJ2-5; 13 bases are shared with TRBD2. J lost 5 bases, V lost 3 bases, and 8 bases had no gene match. Germline lookup yields CDR1 KGHDR and CDR2 SFDVKD. There are 17 residues in the CDR3. DNA of the CDR3: TGTGCCACCAGTGATCCGGGACTAGCGGGGAGAACCGAGACCCAGTACTTC. It yields the protein CATSDPGLAGRTETQYF.

The chain employs TRBV14 and TRBJ2-7; 7 bases are a match to TRBD1. This CDR3 has 13 residues. V lost 0 bases to trimming and J lost 12 bases; unmatched junction nucleotides: 8. Per germline, CDR1 SGHDN and CDR2 FVKESK. DNA of the CDR3: TGTGCCAGCAGCCAAGATTTAACGGGACAGAGGTACTTC. Its protein is CASSQDLTGQRYF.

This chain joins TRBV19 and TRBJ1-1; the match to TRBD1 covers 9 bases. The CDR3 runs 14 residues. In germline, CDR1 is LNHDA, CDR2 SQIVND (reference sequence). Losses at the gene ends were 4 bases for V and 5 bases for J; bases not matched to a gene: 5. The CDR3 sequence: CASSTDRGRTEAFF. The CDR3 nucleotides read TGTGCCAGTAGTACGGACAGGGGTCGGACTGAAGCTTTCTTT.

This sequence joins TRBV4-3 and TRBJ2-1; TRBD2 matches at 11 bases. The CDR3 has 16 residues. With 2 bases clipped from V and 6 bases from J, the junction kept 6 bases outside the gene matches. In germline, CDR1 is LGHNA, CDR2 YSLEER. As DNA, the CDR3 is TGCGCCAGCAGCCAATCTCCTAGCGGGAGGTCCAATGAGCAGTTCTTC. This codes for CASSQSPSGRSNEQFF.